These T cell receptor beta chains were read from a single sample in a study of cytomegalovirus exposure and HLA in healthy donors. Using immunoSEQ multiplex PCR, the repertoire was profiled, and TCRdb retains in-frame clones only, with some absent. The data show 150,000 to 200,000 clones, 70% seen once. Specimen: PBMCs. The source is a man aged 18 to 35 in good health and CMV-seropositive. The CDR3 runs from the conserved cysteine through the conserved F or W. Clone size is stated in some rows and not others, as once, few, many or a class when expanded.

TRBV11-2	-	CASRRPGVDTEAFF
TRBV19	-	CASSSGTSVYNEQFF
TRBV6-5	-	CASSPREGLYGYTF
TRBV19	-	CASSPQRPLTDTQYF
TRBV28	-	CASRLRDSANTGELFF
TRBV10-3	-	CAISAELGLARNEQFF
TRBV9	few	CASSVTVGSGNTIYF
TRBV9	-	CASSLQVTNYGYTF
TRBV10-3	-	CAISDSNGTKEQFF
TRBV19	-	CASVQGVNTGELFF
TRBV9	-	CASSATFPGQGYSPLHF
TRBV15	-	CATTPGQGIYNEQFF
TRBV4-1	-	CASSQARGGVFGEQFF
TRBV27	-	CASSALGNTEAFF
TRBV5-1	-	CASMPELSYNEQFF
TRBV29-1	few	CSVGGPTEAFF
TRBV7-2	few	CASSSTGGSYNEQFF
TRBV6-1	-	CASSERQPNTEAFF
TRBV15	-	CATSRAPSSFFGYTF
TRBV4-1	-	CASSQEGQGGNQPQHF
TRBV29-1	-	CSVGTGGNTEAFF
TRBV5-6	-	CASSLRGTSGNTIYF
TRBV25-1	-	CASSPRTSGGIQETQYF
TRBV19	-	CASSIPQNTEAFF
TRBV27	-	CASSLRSQEAGNQPQHF
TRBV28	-	CASSFGLVGEAGGNTIYF
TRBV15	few	CATSILISGYGYTF
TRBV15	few	CATSRDLGQTNYGYTF
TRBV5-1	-	CASSLADSGRTDTQYF
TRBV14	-	CASSQDGAGPWKDEQFF
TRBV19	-	CASSRMASTGSYGYTF
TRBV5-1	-	CASSEEQGNSPLHF
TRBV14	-	CASSQDQNTEAFF
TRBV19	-	CASSMVQGAEAFF
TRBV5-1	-	CAPLSTGQHDQETQYF
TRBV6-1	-	CASSRGQGVDQPQHF
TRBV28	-	CASSLTGDGYTF
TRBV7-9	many	CASSLGDSSMNTEAFF
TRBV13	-	CASSGRPTALDTEAFF
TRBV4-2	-	CASSLTASGGYTDTQYF
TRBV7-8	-	CASSPTRTGPNEKLFF
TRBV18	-	CASSPPGANTPNTEAFF
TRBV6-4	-	CASSALAGGGDTQYF
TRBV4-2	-	CASSQRGAGYNEQFF
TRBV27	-	CASSLWGPPKGEAFF